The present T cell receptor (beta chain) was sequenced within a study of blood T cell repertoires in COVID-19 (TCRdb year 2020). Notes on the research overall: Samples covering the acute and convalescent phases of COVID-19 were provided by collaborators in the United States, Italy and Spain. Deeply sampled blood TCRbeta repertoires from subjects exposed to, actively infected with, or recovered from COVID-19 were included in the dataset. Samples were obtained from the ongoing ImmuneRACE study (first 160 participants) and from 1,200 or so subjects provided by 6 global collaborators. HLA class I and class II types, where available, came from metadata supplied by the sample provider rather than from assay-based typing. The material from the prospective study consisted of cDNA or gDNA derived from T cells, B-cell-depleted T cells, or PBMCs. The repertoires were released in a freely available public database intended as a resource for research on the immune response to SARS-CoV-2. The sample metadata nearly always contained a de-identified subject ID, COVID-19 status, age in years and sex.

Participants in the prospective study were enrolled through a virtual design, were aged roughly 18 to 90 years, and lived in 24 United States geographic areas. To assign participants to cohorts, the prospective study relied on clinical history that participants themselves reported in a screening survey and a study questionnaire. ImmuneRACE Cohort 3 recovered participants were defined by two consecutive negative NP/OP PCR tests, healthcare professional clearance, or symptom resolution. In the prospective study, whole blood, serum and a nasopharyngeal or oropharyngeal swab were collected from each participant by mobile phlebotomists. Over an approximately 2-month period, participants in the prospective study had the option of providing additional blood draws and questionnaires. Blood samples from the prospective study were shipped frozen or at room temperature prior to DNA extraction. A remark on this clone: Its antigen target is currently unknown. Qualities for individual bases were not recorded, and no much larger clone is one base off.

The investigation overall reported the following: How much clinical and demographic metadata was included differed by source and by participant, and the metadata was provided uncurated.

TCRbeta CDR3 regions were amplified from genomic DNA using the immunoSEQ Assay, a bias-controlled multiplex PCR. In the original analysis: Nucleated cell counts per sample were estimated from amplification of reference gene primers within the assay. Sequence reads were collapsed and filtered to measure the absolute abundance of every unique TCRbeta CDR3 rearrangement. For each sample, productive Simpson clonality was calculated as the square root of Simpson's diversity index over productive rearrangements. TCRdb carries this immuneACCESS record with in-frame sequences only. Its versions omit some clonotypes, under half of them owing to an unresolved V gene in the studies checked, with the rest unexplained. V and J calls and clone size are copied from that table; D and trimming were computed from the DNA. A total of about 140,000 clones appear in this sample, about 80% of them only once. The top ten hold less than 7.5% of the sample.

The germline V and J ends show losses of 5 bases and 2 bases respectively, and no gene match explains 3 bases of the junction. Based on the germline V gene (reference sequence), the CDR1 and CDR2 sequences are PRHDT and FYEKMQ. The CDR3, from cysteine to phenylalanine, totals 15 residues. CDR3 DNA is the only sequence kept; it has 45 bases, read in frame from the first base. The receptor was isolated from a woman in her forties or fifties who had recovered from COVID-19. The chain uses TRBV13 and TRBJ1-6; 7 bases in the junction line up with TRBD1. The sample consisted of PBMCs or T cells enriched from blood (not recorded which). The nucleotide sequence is TGTGCCAGCAGCGTACAGGGGACCTATAATTCACCCCTCCACTTT. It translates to CASSVQGTYNSPLHF. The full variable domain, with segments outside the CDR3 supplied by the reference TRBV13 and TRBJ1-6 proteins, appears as AAGVIQSPRHLIKEKRETATLKCYPIPRHDTVYWYQQGPGQDPQFLISFYEKMQSDKGSIPDRFSAQQFSDYHSELNMSSLELGDSALYFCASSVQGTYNSPLHFGNGTRLTVT.